This T cell receptor (beta chain) derives from a study of blood T cell repertoires in COVID-19. Turning to the study itself: The samples span acute and convalescent COVID-19 from the United States, Italy and Spain. From T cells, B-cell-depleted T cells, or PBMCs came the material, which was cDNA or gDNA.

Original analysis: Amplification of reference gene primers provided the estimated nucleated cell counts. TCRdb's table, derived via immunoSEQ multiplex PCR, lists solely in-frame clones and lacks some. V, J and clone size reflect that table, while D and trimming were determined from the DNA. The sample has fewer than 30,000 clones, under 90% seen once. CDR3 size: 15 residues. V shed 0 bases and J shed 4 bases, with 14 bases lying between them. The germline V gene has CDR1 SGDLS and CDR2 YYNGEE. This chain uses TRBV9 with TRBJ2-7, with D maybe TRBD1 (6 bases). The sequenced sample consisted of peripheral blood. The source is a man in his 70s with active COVID-19. CDR3 sequence reads: CASSVAGDRTYEQYF. As DNA, the CDR3 is TGTGCCAGCAGCGTAGCTGGAGACAGGACGTACGAGCAGTACTTC.